These T cell receptor beta chains were read from a single sample in a study of siplizumab effects on memory and regulatory T cells. Measured with immunoSEQ multiplex PCR; TCRdb has only the in-frame clones, and not every one. The sample has some 120,000 clones; just under 95% are singletons. The sample consisted of non-Treg CD4+ T cells sorted from blood. Receptor source: a human donor in good health. CDR3s include the opening cysteine and the closing phenylalanine or tryptophan. The D gene is left open where the match is weak.

cdr3_aa: CASSAGTGITGELFF; cdr3_nt: TGTGCCAGCAGCGCCGGGACAGGGATTACCGGGGAGCTGTTTTTT; j_call: TRBJ2-2; d_call: TRBD1; v_call: TRBV5-6
cdr3_aa: CAIRATSGGNNEQFF; cdr3_nt: TGTGCCATCAGGGCGACTAGCGGGGGGAACAATGAGCAGTTCTTC; j_call: TRBJ2-1; d_call: TRBD2; v_call: TRBV10-3
cdr3_aa: CASGPQSNYGYTF; cdr3_nt: TGTGCCAGCGGGCCCCAGAGTAACTATGGCTACACCTTC; j_call: TRBJ1-2; d_call: .; v_call: TRBV7-2
cdr3_aa: CASSIRRQGTEAFF; cdr3_nt: TGTGCCAGCAGCATTCGAAGACAGGGCACTGAAGCTTTCTTT; j_call: TRBJ1-1; d_call: TRBD1; v_call: TRBV7-9
cdr3_aa: CASSQGRGPRSYEQYF; cdr3_nt: TGCGCCAGCAGCCAAGGGCGGGGGCCCCGCTCCTACGAGCAGTACTTC; j_call: TRBJ2-7; d_call: .; v_call: TRBV4-1
cdr3_aa: CASSLWGGNTEAFF; cdr3_nt: TGTGCCAGCAGTTTATGGGGCGGGAACACTGAAGCTTTCTTT; j_call: TRBJ1-1; d_call: .; v_call: TRBV28
cdr3_aa: CASSSTGIFGYTF; cdr3_nt: TGTGCCAGCAGTTCGACAGGGATTTTTGGCTACACCTTC; j_call: TRBJ1-2; d_call: TRBD1; v_call: TRBV27
cdr3_aa: CASSILSQGATQPQHF; cdr3_nt: TGTGCCAGCAGCATATTAAGTCAGGGGGCTACTCAGCCCCAGCATTTT; j_call: TRBJ1-5; d_call: TRBD1; v_call: TRBV7-8
cdr3_aa: CASSTGYTDTQYF; cdr3_nt: TGTGCCAGCAGTACAGGGTACACAGATACGCAGTATTTT; j_call: TRBJ2-3; d_call: .; v_call: TRBV7-2
cdr3_aa: CASSAHTPGQGGGYTF; cdr3_nt: TGTGCCAGCAGTGCGCACACTCCGGGACAGGGGGGCGGCTACACCTTC; j_call: TRBJ1-2; d_call: TRBD1; v_call: TRBV6-1
cdr3_aa: CASSQRMGYNEQFF; cdr3_nt: TGTGCCAGCAGCCAACGGATGGGCTACAATGAGCAGTTCTTC; j_call: TRBJ2-1; d_call: .; v_call: TRBV7-2
cdr3_aa: CASSLGDRAYNEQFF; cdr3_nt: TGTGCCAGCAGCTTGGGGGACAGGGCCTACAATGAGCAGTTCTTC; j_call: TRBJ2-1; d_call: TRBD1; v_call: TRBV11-2
cdr3_aa: CASSLVGELAGGEQFF; cdr3_nt: TGTGCCAGCAGCTTGGTTGGAGAACTAGCGGGGGGAGAGCAGTTCTTC; j_call: TRBJ2-1; d_call: TRBD2; v_call: TRBV5-6
cdr3_aa: CASSQGAGYQETQYF; cdr3_nt: TGCGCCAGCAGCCAGGGAGCAGGGTACCAAGAGACCCAGTACTTC; j_call: TRBJ2-5; d_call: .; v_call: TRBV4-3
cdr3_aa: CASSNPGEAGANVLTF; cdr3_nt: TGTGCCAGCAGCAATCCTGGGGAGGCGGGGGCCAACGTCCTGACTTTC; j_call: TRBJ2-6; d_call: .; v_call: TRBV5-4
cdr3_aa: CASSTRTGDNEQFF; cdr3_nt: TGTGCCAGCAGCACAAGGACAGGGGACAATGAGCAGTTCTTC; j_call: TRBJ2-1; d_call: TRBD1; v_call: TRBV7-2
cdr3_aa: CASSPSQNTEAFF; cdr3_nt: TGTGCCAGCTCACCCTCACAGAACACTGAAGCTTTCTTT; j_call: TRBJ1-1; d_call: .; v_call: TRBV18